These T cell receptor beta chains were read from a single sample in a study of memory CD4+ T cells and cytomegalovirus serostatus. Produced via immunoSEQ multiplex PCR; TCRdb's table is partial and in-frame only. The sample lists 50,000 or so clones, approximately 74% occurring once. The sequencing input was memory CD4+ T cells from blood. These receptors all stem from an adult in good health and CMV-seropositive. Each CDR3 is given with its conserved first and last residue. The D gene is left open where the match is weak. Rows may omit the clone size; those that give it use once, few, many or a size class.

once	TRBV7-9	-	TRBJ2-7	CASSSPHHRGGYEQYF	TGTGCCAGCAGCTCACCCCACCACAGGGGGGGATACGAGCAGTACTTC
-	TRBV5-1	-	TRBJ2-7	CASSLPGDSYEQYF	TGCGCCAGCAGCTTGCCGGGGGACTCCTACGAGCAGTACTTC
-	TRBV5-1	-	TRBJ1-1	CASSLSGGLGVNTEAFF	TGCGCCAGCAGCTTGTCCGGGGGGCTCGGCGTGAACACTGAAGCTTTCTTT
-	TRBV5-4	-	TRBJ2-5	CASSLQFGATGTQYF	TGTGCCAGCAGCTTGCAATTTGGAGCTACGGGGACCCAGTACTTC
-	TRBV5-1	-	TRBJ2-3	CASSPTGEDADTQYF	TGCGCCAGCAGTCCTACAGGGGAGGATGCAGATACGCAGTATTTT
once	TRBV7-7	-	TRBJ1-1	CASSSGLNTEAFF	TGTGCTAGCAGCTCAGGGCTGAACACTGAAGCTTTCTTT
few	TRBV2	-	TRBJ1-1	CASSVRGFGAFF	TGTGCCAGCAGTGTTAGGGGGTTTGGGGCTTTCTTT
-	TRBV18	-	TRBJ2-3	CASSPRGTNTDTQYF	TGTGCCAGCTCACCGCGAGGAACCAACACAGATACGCAGTATTTT
-	TRBV6-1	TRBD2	TRBJ2-1	CASSESLAGAAYNEQFF	TGTGCCAGCAGTGAATCGCTAGCGGGGGCCGCGTACAATGAGCAGTTCTTC
-	TRBV27	TRBD2	TRBJ2-2	CASRRPGLAFTGELFF	TGTGCCAGCAGGAGGCCGGGACTAGCTTTCACCGGGGAGCTGTTTTTT
-	TRBV5-6	-	TRBJ2-7	CASSLRKGEQYF	TGTGCCAGCAGCTTGAGGAAGGGCGAGCAGTACTTC
-	TRBV6-6	-	TRBJ2-4	CASSTIRVAKNIQYF	TGTGCCAGCAGTACCATCAGGGTGGCCAAAAACATTCAGTACTTC
-	TRBV7-9	-	TRBJ1-4	CASGRTEKLFF	TGTGCCAGCGGTCGCACTGAAAAACTGTTTTTT
-	TRBV18	-	TRBJ1-2	CASSPPAVGSGGGYTF	TGTGCCAGCTCACCACCGGCGGTGGGATCGGGAGGGGGCTACACCTTC
-	TRBV7-2	TRBD2	TRBJ2-2	CASSSGLAGVGELFF	TGTGCCAGCAGCTCAGGACTAGCGGGGGTCGGGGAGCTGTTTTTT
-	TRBV27	-	TRBJ1-4	CASSWGGGGGEKLFF	TGTGCCAGCAGTTGGGGAGGGGGAGGAGGTGAAAAACTGTTTTTT
medium-sized	TRBV7-6	TRBD2	TRBJ2-2	CASSRDSGGRTGELFF	TGTGCCAGCAGCCGAGATAGCGGGGGCCGGACCGGGGAGCTGTTTTTT
-	TRBV27	TRBD1	TRBJ1-4	CASSPFHDRANEKLFF	TGTGCCAGCAGCCCCTTTCACGACAGGGCTAATGAAAAACTGTTTTTT
-	TRBV2	TRBD1	TRBJ1-4	CASSDERAGGTTTNEKLFF	TGTGCCAGCAGTGATGAGAGGGCAGGGGGTACTACAACTAATGAAAAACTGTTTTTT
-	TRBV23-1	-	TRBJ2-7	CASSQPREQGGTYEQYF	TGCGCCAGCAGTCAACCGAGGGAACAGGGGGGGACCTACGAGCAGTACTTC
-	TRBV6-5	-	TRBJ1-5	CASSYVAGASQPQHF	TGTGCCAGCAGTTACGTCGCAGGGGCAAGTCAGCCCCAGCATTTT
-	TRBV9	TRBD1	TRBJ2-7	CASSRLDRVDSYEQYF	TGTGCCAGCAGCCGCCTCGACAGGGTCGATAGCTACGAGCAGTACTTC
-	TRBV5-4	TRBD2	TRBJ2-1	CASVSGGAPYSEQFF	TGTGCCAGCGTTAGCGGGGGGGCCCCATATAGTGAGCAGTTCTTC
few	TRBV7-9	-	TRBJ1-1	CASRQVGRDTEAFF	TGTGCCAGCAGGCAAGTAGGAAGAGACACTGAAGCTTTCTTT
-	TRBV18	TRBD1	TRBJ1-6	CASSPGQGNSPLHF	TGTGCCAGCTCACCGGGACAGGGAAATTCACCCCTCCACTTT
-	TRBV7-8	-	TRBJ2-5	CASSPTPQETQYF	TGTGCCAGCAGCCCAACCCCCCAAGAGACCCAGTACTTC
-	TRBV6-1	-	TRBJ1-5	CASSAQGTYSNQPQHF	TGTGCCAGCAGTGCCCAGGGGACTTATAGCAATCAGCCCCAGCATTTT
-	TRBV4-1	TRBD1	TRBJ1-5	CASSQEGQGYNQPQHF	TGCGCCAGCAGCCAAGAGGGACAGGGATATAATCAGCCCCAGCATTTT
-	TRBV4-1	TRBD1	TRBJ2-2	CASSQGTGENTGELFF	TGCGCCAGCAGCCAAGGGACAGGGGAGAACACCGGGGAGCTGTTTTTT